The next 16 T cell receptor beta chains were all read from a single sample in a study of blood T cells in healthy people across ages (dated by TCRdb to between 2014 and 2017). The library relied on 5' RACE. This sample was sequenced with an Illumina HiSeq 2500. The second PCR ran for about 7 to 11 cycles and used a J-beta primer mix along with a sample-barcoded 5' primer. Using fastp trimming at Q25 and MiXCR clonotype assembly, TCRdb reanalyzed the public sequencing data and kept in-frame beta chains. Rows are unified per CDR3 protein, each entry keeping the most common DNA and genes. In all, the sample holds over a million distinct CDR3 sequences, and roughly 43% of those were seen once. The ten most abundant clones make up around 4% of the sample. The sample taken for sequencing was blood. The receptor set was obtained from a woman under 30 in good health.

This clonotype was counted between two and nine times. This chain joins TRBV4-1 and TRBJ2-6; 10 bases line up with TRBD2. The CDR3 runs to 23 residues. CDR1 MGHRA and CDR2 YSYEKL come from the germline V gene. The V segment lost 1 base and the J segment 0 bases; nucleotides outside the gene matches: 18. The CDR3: CASSQASIAGGLVLRSGANVLTF. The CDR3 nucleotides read TGCGCCAGCAGCCAAGCATCGATAGCGGGGGGACTAGTACTACGCTCTGGGGCCAACGTCCTGACTTTC.

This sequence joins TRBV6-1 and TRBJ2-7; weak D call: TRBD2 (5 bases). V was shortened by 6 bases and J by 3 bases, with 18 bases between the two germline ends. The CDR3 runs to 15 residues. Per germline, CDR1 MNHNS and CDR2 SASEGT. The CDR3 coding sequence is TGTGCCAGCAGCGGAACTACCGCGGGTAGCTACGAGCAGTACTTC. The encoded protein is CASSGTTAGSYEQYF.

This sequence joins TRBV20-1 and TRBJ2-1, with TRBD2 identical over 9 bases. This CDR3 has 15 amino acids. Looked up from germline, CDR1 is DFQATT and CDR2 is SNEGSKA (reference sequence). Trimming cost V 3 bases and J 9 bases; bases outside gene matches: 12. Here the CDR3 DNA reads TGCAGTGCTAGGATCGTTACTAGCGGGCGGGGTGAGCAGTTCTTC. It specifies CSARIVTSGRGEQFF.

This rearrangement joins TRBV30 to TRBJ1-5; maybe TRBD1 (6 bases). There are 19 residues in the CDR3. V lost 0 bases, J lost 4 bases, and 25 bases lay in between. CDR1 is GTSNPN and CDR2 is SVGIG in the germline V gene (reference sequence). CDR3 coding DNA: TGTGCCTGGAGTGTCCGGAGGAAGGGGGTTAGCGGGAGGAATCAGCCCCAGCATTTT. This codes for CAWSVRRKGVSGRNQPQHF.

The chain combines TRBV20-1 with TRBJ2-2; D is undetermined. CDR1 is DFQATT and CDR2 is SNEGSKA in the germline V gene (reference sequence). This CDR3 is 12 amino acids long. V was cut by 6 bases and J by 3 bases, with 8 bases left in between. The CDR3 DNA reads TGCAGTGCCTCCCCGTACACCGGGGAGCTGTTTTTT. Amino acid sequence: CSASPYTGELFF.

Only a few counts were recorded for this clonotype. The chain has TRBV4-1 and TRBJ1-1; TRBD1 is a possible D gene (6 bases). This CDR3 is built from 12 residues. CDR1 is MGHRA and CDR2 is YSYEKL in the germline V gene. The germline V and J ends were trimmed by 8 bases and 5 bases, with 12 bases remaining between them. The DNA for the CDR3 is TGCGCCAGCCGAGGAGGGGGAACTGAAGCTTTCTTT. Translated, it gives CASRGGGTEAFF.

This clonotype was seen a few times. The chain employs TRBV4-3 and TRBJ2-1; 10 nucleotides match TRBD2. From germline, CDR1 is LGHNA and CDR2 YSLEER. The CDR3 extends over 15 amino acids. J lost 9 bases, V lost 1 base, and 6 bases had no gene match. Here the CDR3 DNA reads TGCGCCAGCAGCCAAGGCCTAGCGGGAGAGGTTGAGCAGTTCTTC. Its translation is CASSQGLAGEVEQFF.

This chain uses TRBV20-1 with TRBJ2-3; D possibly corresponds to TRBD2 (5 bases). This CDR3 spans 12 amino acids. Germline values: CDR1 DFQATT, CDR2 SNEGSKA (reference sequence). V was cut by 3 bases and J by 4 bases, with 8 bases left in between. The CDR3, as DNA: TGCAGTGCTAGGGAGCGGTCAGATACGCAGTATTTT. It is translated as CSARERSDTQYF.

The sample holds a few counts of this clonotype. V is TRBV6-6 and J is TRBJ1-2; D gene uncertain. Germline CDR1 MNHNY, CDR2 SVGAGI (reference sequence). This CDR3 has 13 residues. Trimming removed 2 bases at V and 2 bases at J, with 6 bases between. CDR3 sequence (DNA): TGTGCCAGCAGTTACGACACCAACTATGGCTACACCTTC. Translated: CASSYDTNYGYTF.

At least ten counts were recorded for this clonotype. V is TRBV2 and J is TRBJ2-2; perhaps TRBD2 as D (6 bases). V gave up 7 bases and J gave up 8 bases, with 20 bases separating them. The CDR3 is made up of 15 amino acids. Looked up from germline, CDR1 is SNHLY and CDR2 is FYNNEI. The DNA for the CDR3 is TGTGCCAGCAAACAGTCCGGGAGTCCCACTGGGGAGCTGTTTTTT. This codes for CASKQSGSPTGELFF.

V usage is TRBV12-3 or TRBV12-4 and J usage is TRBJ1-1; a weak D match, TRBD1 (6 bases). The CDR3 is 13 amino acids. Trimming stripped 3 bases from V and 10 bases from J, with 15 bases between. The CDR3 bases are TGTGCCAGCAGTTTTTTTCGGGGGGCACGAGCTTTCTTT. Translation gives CASSFFRGARAFF.

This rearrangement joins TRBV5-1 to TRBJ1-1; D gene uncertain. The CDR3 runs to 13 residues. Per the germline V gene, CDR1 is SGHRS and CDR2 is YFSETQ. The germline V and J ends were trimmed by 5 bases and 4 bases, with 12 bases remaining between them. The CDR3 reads CASRTTMGTEAFF. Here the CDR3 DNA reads TGCGCCAGCAGGACGACCATGGGCACTGAAGCTTTCTTT.

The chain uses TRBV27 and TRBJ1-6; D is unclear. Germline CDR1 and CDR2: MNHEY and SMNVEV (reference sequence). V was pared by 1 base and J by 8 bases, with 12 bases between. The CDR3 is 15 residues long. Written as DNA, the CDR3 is TGTGCCAGCAGTTTATATTTGGGTGGAGATTCACCCCTCCACTTT. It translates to CASSLYLGGDSPLHF.

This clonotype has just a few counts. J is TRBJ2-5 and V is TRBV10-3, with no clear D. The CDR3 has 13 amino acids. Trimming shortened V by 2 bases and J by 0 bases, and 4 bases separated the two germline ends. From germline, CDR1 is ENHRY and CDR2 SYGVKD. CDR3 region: CAISEVYQETQYF. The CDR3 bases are TGTGCCATCAGTGAGGTTTACCAAGAGACCCAGTACTTC.

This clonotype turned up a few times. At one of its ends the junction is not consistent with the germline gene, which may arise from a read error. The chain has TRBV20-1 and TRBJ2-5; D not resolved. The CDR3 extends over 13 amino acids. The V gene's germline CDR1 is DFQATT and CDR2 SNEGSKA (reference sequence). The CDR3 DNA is TGCAGTGCTGGAGAGATATGGGAAGAGACCCAGTACTTC. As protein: CSAGEIWEETQYF.

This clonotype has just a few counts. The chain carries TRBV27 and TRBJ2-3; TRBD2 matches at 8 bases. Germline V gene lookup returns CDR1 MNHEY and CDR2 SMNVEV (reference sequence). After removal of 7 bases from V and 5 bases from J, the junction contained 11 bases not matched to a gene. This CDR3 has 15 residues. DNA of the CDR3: TGTGCCAGCAATAATCGGGGGGGTGTTGGAGATACGCAGTATTTT. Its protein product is CASNNRGGVGDTQYF.